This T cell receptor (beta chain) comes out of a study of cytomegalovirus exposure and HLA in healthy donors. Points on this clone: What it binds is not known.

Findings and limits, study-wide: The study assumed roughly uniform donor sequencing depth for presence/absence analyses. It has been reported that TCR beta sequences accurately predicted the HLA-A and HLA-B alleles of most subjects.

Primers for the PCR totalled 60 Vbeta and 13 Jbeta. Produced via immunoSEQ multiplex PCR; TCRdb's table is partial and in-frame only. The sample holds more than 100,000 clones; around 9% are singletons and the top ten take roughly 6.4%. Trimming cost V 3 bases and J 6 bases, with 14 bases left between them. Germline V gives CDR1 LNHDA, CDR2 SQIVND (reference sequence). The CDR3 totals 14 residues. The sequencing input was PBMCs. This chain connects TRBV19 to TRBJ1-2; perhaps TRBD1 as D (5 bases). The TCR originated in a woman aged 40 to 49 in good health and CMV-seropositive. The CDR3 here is CASSIPGNYDGYTF. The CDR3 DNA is TGTGCCAGTAGTATTCCAGGGAACTATGATGGCTACACCTTC.